This entry features one T cell receptor (beta chain) sequence. The antigen is unknown. Profiling relied on immunoSEQ multiplex PCR, and the TCRdb table lists in-frame clones only, not all of them. The table lists some 140,000 clones, around 90% of them singletons. This specimen belongs to a study of cytotoxic CD8 clonotypes in ibrutinib-treated CLL. The CDR3 has 13 amino acids. The junction had 3 bases not matched to a gene; V was cut back by 4 bases and J by 5 bases. Germline loops: CDR1 MDHEN, CDR2 SYDVKM. Overall study results and limits: Few clonotypes were public, and these shrank or held steady under treatment.

This TCR was recovered from a human donor with chronic lymphocytic leukemia. The material was PBMCs, obtained after 12 months of ibrutinib treatment. The J gene is TRBJ2-5, the V gene TRBV28; 8 bases match TRBD1. The CDR3 nucleotides read TGTGCCAGCAGTTCAGGGGGCGGGGAGACCCAGTACTTC. It yields the protein CASSSGGGETQYF.